The next 30 T cell receptor beta chains were all read from a single sample in a study of shared clonotypes between healthy human individuals. Data came from immunoSEQ multiplex PCR; TCRdb stores just in-frame clones and leaves some out. Of around 2.3 million clones in the sample, approximately 94% were seen once. The sequenced sample was naive CD4+ T cells sorted from blood. The subset is: CD45RA+ positively selected. All receptors derive from a man aged 18 to 29 in good health.

The chain links TRBV28 to TRBJ2-1, with 7 nucleotides matching TRBD1. CDR3 length equals 16 residues. The germline V gene has CDR1 MDHEN and CDR2 SYDVKM. The V segment lost 8 bases and the J segment 1 base; nucleotides outside the gene matches: 11. CDR3: CASFSSGGRSYNEQFF. The CDR3 DNA reads as TGTGCCAGCTTCTCTTCAGGGGGAAGGTCCTACAATGAGCAGTTCTTC.

The chain has TRBV9 and TRBJ2-7, with 8 bases fitting TRBD1. This CDR3 has 15 residues. Looked up from germline, CDR1 is SGDLS and CDR2 is YYNGEE. Trimming cost V 4 bases and J 6 bases; bases outside gene matches: 12. The CDR3: CASSLMDRDVPEQYF. DNA for the CDR3: TGTGCCAGCAGCCTCATGGACAGGGACGTACCCGAGCAGTACTTC.

A single count supports this clone. This sequence joins TRBV11-2 and TRBJ2-2; 11 bases are a match to TRBD2. Germline loops: CDR1 SGHAT, CDR2 FQNNGV. After removal of 3 bases from V and 5 bases from J, the junction contained 5 bases not matched to a gene. This CDR3 contains 16 residues. The CDR3 DNA sequence: TGTGCCAGCAGCTTTAGCGGGGGGGCCTGGACCGGGGAGCTGTTTTTT. This sequence encodes CASSFSGGAWTGELFF.

V usage is TRBV7-9 and J usage is TRBJ1-1, with no clear D. V was trimmed by 5 bases and J by 1 base, leaving 23 bases between them. CDR1 and CDR2 from the germline V gene are SEHNR and FQNEAQ (reference sequence). The CDR3 runs 18 residues. DNA for the CDR3: TGTGCCAGCAGCCCTACCAAATATCTAATGGGGTCGAACACTGAAGCTTTCTTT. Encoded protein: CASSPTKYLMGSNTEAFF.

Remarks on this clone: The identical CDR3 is also encoded by other nucleotide sequences in the sample. V is TRBV5-1 and J is TRBJ2-7; 11 bases align to TRBD1. V dropped 4 bases and J dropped 6; count of bases not matched to a gene: 6. The CDR3 loop spans 14 amino acids. The germline gives CDR1 SGHRS, CDR2 YFSETQ. The CDR3 reads CASSLGTGGGEQYF. CDR3 coding DNA: TGCGCCAGCAGCCTGGGGACAGGGGGAGGCGAGCAGTACTTC.

This clone was observed a single time. The V and J genes are TRBV11-2 and TRBJ1-2; D is undetermined. Per germline, CDR1 SGHAT and CDR2 FQNNGV. The V end was cut by 2 bases, the J end by 1 base, with 5 bases between. The CDR3 sequence is 13 residues long. The CDR3 loop reads CASSLTDNYGYTF. CDR3 DNA sequence: TGTGCCAGCAGCTTAACGGATAACTATGGCTACACCTTC.

This chain uses TRBV7-9 with TRBJ1-6; a possible D gene is TRBD1 (5 bases). The CDR3 loop spans 15 amino acids. The V end was cut by 4 bases, the J end by 6 bases, with 13 bases between. Germline V gives CDR1 SEHNR, CDR2 FQNEAQ (reference sequence). CDR3 sequence (DNA): TGTGCCAGCAGCTCGGAGGGGCTGGGTAATTCACCCCTCCACTTT. Amino acid sequence: CASSSEGLGNSPLHF. Variable domain in full (rest from reference TRBV7-9 and TRBJ1-6): DTGVSQNPRHKITKRGQNVTFRCDPISEHNRLYWYRQTLGQGPEFLTYFQNEAQLEKSRLLSDRFSAERPKGSFSTLEIQRTEQGDSAMYLCASSSEGLGNSPLHFGNGTRLTVT.

V is TRBV10-2 and J is TRBJ1-2, with 8 bases lining up with TRBD1. CDR3 length: 12 residues. Germline lookup yields CDR1 WSHSY and CDR2 SAAADI. Losses at the gene ends were 5 bases for V and 8 bases for J; bases not matched to a gene: 4. CDR3: CASSPGQGGYTF. The CDR3 DNA follows: TGCGCCAGCAGTCCCGGACAGGGCGGCTACACCTTC.

A note on this clone: The same CDR3 can be traced to other DNA sequences in this sample. J is TRBJ1-5 and V is TRBV30; 8 bases agree with TRBD1. Germline CDR1 reads GTSNPN; CDR2 reads SVGIG (reference sequence). After removal of 3 bases from V and 2 bases from J, the junction contained 3 bases not matched to a gene. CDR3 length equals 14 residues. This chain's CDR3 is CAWSPGQGNQPQHF. In DNA form, the CDR3 reads TGTGCCTGGAGCCCGGGACAGGGCAATCAGCCCCAGCATTTT.

The chain joins TRBV18 to TRBJ1-1; a weak D match, TRBD1 (5 bases). The germline V and J ends were trimmed by 6 bases and 0 bases, with 17 bases remaining between them. This CDR3 contains 16 residues. Germline CDR1 KGHSH, CDR2 LQKENI. The CDR3 loop reads CASSRTGHSMNTEAFF. Written as DNA, the CDR3 is TGTGCCAGCTCCCGCACAGGACATTCGATGAACACTGAAGCTTTCTTT.

The V and J genes are TRBV5-1 and TRBJ2-7; 9 bases map to TRBD1. The CDR3 has 16 residues. CDR1 and CDR2 (germline): SGHRS, YFSETQ. V dropped 0 bases and J dropped 6; count of bases not matched to a gene: 10. For the CDR3, the DNA is TGCGCCAGCAGCTTGGCCTTTTTTCGGACAGGGGCCGAGCAGTACTTC. Amino acid sequence: CASSLAFFRTGAEQYF.

This clone was detected once. This chain connects TRBV7-6 to TRBJ2-6, with no clear D. CDR3 size: 19 residues. Trimming removed 0 bases at V and 0 bases at J, with 15 bases between. Germline V gene lookup returns CDR1 SGHVS and CDR2 FNYEAQ. CDR3: CASSLARWQMSSGANVLTF. CDR3 in DNA: TGTGCCAGCAGCTTAGCCCGGTGGCAAATGAGCTCTGGGGCCAACGTCCTGACTTTC.

Only one count was recorded for this clone. V gene TRBV10-2 combines with J gene TRBJ2-2; D not certain. In germline, CDR1 is WSHSY, CDR2 SAAADI. The CDR3 consists of 14 residues. Trimming left V 4 bases short and J 0 bases short, with 6 bases between. CDR3 in amino acids: CASSVGPNTGELFF. DNA for the CDR3: TGCGCCAGCAGTGTTGGCCCGAACACCGGGGAGCTGTTTTTT.

This chain links TRBV6-4 with TRBJ2-1; D call uncertain. CDR3 length equals 15 residues. V lost 5 bases and J 0 bases, leaving 11 bases between the germline ends. CDR1 and CDR2 (germline): MRHNA, SNTAGT. CDR3 nucleotide sequence: TGTGCCAGCAGTTCGGCGGCTAGCTCCTACAATGAGCAGTTCTTC. Translating it yields CASSSAASSYNEQFF.

This clone occurred once. V usage is TRBV28 and J usage is TRBJ2-7; unclear D gene. This CDR3 is built from 11 residues. The V gene lost 4 bases and the J gene lost 7 bases, with 8 bases spanning the gap. Germline CDR1 is MDHEN and CDR2 is SYDVKM. The CDR3 bases are TGTGCCAGCAGTTCGTACGGGGAGCAGTACTTC. It is translated as CASSSYGEQYF.

V and J are TRBV11-2 and TRBJ1-1; the D is unclear. This CDR3 has 13 amino acids. Between the trimmed V and J ends, which lost 8 bases and 1 base, there was a span of 11 bases. Germline-derived CDR1 and CDR2 are SGHAT and FQNNGV. The chain's CDR3 is CASFRVPNTEAFF. The DNA for the CDR3 is TGTGCCAGCTTCCGGGTTCCGAACACTGAAGCTTTCTTT.

The rearrangement links TRBV18 to TRBJ1-2, with D possibly TRBD1 on 5 matching bases. In germline, CDR1 is KGHSH, CDR2 LQKENI. The CDR3 extends over 16 amino acids. V lost 3 bases and J lost 3, with 17 bases in between. The CDR3 DNA reads as TGTGCCAGCTCACCCGGATCGGGGCCAGCAGACTATGGCTACACCTTC. This sequence encodes CASSPGSGPADYGYTF.

The chain has TRBV2 and TRBJ1-6; D may be TRBD1 (6 bases). Germline V lookup: CDR1 SNHLY, CDR2 FYNNEI. V lost 3 bases and J lost 3, with 12 bases in between. CDR3 length equals 16 residues. The CDR3 loop reads CASSEPRGDYNSPLHF. The CDR3 DNA is TGTGCCAGCAGTGAGCCGAGGGGGGACTATAATTCACCCCTCCACTTT. Variable domain in full (rest from reference TRBV2 and TRBJ1-6): EPEVTQTPSHQVTQMGQEVILRCVPISNHLYFYWYRQILGQKVEFLVSFYNNEISEKSEIFDDQFSVERPDGSNFTLKIRSTKLEDSAMYFCASSEPRGDYNSPLHFGNGTRLTVT.

With respect to this clone: Other DNA variants within this sample encode the same CDR3. This rearrangement joins TRBV6-5 to TRBJ1-3; D is ambiguous. This CDR3 is 11 amino acids long. Germline V gene lookup returns CDR1 MNHEY and CDR2 SVGAGI. V dropped 5 bases and J dropped 4 bases, with 3 bases sitting between them. CDR3 region: CASSQGNTIYF. CDR3 in DNA: TGTGCCAGCAGTCAAGGAAACACCATATATTTT.

The V gene is TRBV11-2, the J gene TRBJ2-3, with unresolved D. Germline V gene lookup returns CDR1 SGHAT and CDR2 FQNNGV. This CDR3 comprises 13 residues. The ends were cut back, 5 bases at V and 4 bases at J, with 10 bases in the middle. Here the CDR3 DNA reads TGTGCCAGCAGCCCGCCAGCCTCAGATACGCAGTATTTT. It translates to CASSPPASDTQYF.

This chain links TRBV2 with TRBJ2-5, with 8 bases identical to TRBD1. The V gene end was trimmed by 6 bases and the J gene end by 9 bases; junction bases not matched to a gene: 15. Germline-derived CDR1 and CDR2 are SNHLY and FYNNEI. CDR3 length: 15 residues. CDR3 loop: CASSFTGGPQGAQYF. Here the CDR3 DNA reads TGTGCCAGCAGCTTTACAGGGGGACCGCAAGGGGCCCAGTACTTC.

V gene TRBV7-2 combines with J gene TRBJ1-6; no clear D gene. Germline V gives CDR1 SGHTA, CDR2 FQGNSA. Between the trimmed V and J ends, which lost 5 bases and 11 bases, there was a span of 16 bases. The CDR3 is 14 amino acids. In nucleotides, the CDR3 is TGTGCCAGCAGCCAGGCGAGCCCTACGACACCCCTCCACTTT. It translates to CASSQASPTTPLHF.

V and J are TRBV30 and TRBJ2-7; D is uncertain. Germline values: CDR1 GTSNPN, CDR2 SVGIG (reference sequence). V was clipped by 0 bases and J by 1 base, with 7 bases between them. The CDR3 covers 13 residues. DNA for the CDR3: TGTGCCTGGAGTGTAGGCGATTCCTACGAGCAGTACTTC. Translation: CAWSVGDSYEQYF.

This chain joins TRBV19 and TRBJ1-1, with D possibly TRBD1 on 5 matching bases. The CDR3 spans 14 residues. Trimming cost V 7 bases and J 0 bases, with 12 bases left between them. Germline CDR1 LNHDA, CDR2 SQIVND (reference sequence). The CDR3 region is CASNKPGLNTEAFF. CDR3 bases: TGTGCCAGTAACAAGCCAGGGTTGAACACTGAAGCTTTCTTT.

Comment on this clone: Its ends do not fully match the called genes, so a read error is possible. The chain recombines TRBV7-8 with TRBJ1-5, with 7 bases matching TRBD1. CDR3 length equals 20 residues. Germline V CDR1 and CDR2: SGHVS, FQNEAQ. The CDR3 nucleotides are TGTGCCAGCAGCTCCCGTCCCATTCACATAGCCGACAGGGCACGTCAGTCCCAGCATTTT. It is translated as CASSSRPIHIADRARQSQHF.

The chain joins TRBV28 to TRBJ1-1, with D possibly matching TRBD1 (6 bases). CDR1 is MDHEN and CDR2 is SYDVKM in the germline V gene. Trimming removed 3 bases at V and 6 bases at J, with 11 bases between. There are 13 residues in the CDR3. In DNA form, the CDR3 reads TGTGCCAGCAGTTTCACGGGGGGCCCTGAAGCTTTCTTT. It translates to CASSFTGGPEAFF. Full variable domain (remainder filled in from reference TRBV28 and TRBJ1-1): DVKVTQSSRYLVKRTGEKVFLECVQDMDHENMFWYRQDPGLGLRLIYFSYDVKMKEKGDIPEGYSVSREKKERFSLILESASTNQTSMYLCASSFTGGPEAFFGQGTRLTVV.

The rearrangement joins TRBV14 to TRBJ2-7; maybe TRBD1 (5 bases). The length of the CDR3 is 13 residues. Trimming pared 0 bases from V and 3 bases from J, leaving 6 bases between. Germline V CDR1 and CDR2: SGHDN, FVKESK. The CDR3 sequence is CASSQDRDYEQYF. CDR3 in DNA: TGTGCCAGCAGCCAAGACAGGGACTACGAGCAGTACTTC.

The chain employs TRBV9 and TRBJ2-1; 7 bases map to TRBD1. V was pared by 5 bases and J by 0 bases, with 5 bases of the junction left unmatched. CDR3 length: 15 residues. CDR1 is SGDLS, CDR2 YYNGEE, per germline. CDR3 bases: TGTGCCAGCAGTTCAACAGGGGCCTCCTACAATGAGCAGTTCTTC. This encodes CASSSTGASYNEQFF.

Notes on this clone: This sample includes further DNA sequences coding for the same CDR3. J is TRBJ2-7 and V is TRBV9; TRBD2 aligns across 7 bases. Germline V gene lookup returns CDR1 SGDLS and CDR2 YYNGEE. The CDR3 has 14 amino acids. Losses at the gene ends were 4 bases for V and 2 bases for J; bases not matched to a gene: 6. The CDR3 sequence is CASSPRLAAYEQYF. CDR3 DNA sequence: TGTGCCAGCAGCCCCCGGCTAGCGGCCTACGAGCAGTACTTC.

The chain recombines TRBV7-2 with TRBJ2-3; no definite D call. This CDR3 region has 14 residues. Trimming cost V 10 bases and J 1 base, with 15 bases left between them. Germline CDR1 and CDR2: SGHTA and FQGNSA. DNA of the CDR3: TGTGCCACCTCCCCCACACGGGGCACAGATACGCAGTATTTT. Translating it yields CATSPTRGTDTQYF.